These T cell receptor beta chains were read from a single sample in a study of cytomegalovirus exposure and HLA in healthy donors. Assay used: immunoSEQ multiplex PCR; TCRdb lists only in-frame clones, some missing. The sample consists of 160,000 or so clones, around 90% of them appearing once. The sequenced material came from PBMCs. These receptors all stem from a man aged 18-30 years in good health and CMV-seronegative. Both conserved end residues are part of each CDR3.

TRBJ1-2 TRBV7-8 CASSQDIYGYTF
TRBJ1-2 TRBV9 CASSTRTDSYGYTF
TRBJ1-2 TRBV7-9 CASSHLRTEYGYTF
TRBJ2-5 TRBV7-2 CASSPQGLAGGGEETQYF
TRBJ2-7 TRBV18 CASSAKSGSSYEQYF
TRBJ1-6 TRBV5-4 CASSLAAGIDFGSSPLHF
TRBJ1-5 TRBV5-8 CASERGPQHF
TRBJ2-3 TRBV4-3 CASSQDGGIHTDTQYF
TRBJ1-1 TRBV28 CASRIDTTEAFF
TRBJ2-7 TRBV5-4 CASRRTGERSSYEQYF
TRBJ1-1 TRBV5-4 CASSSEWANTEAFF
TRBJ1-1 TRBV6-5 CASSLAGLAFF
TRBJ2-7 TRBV27 CASSLTPDAVYEQYF
TRBJ2-1 TRBV5-5 CASSPDRGSYNEQFF
TRBJ2-7 TRBV5-1 CASSLGAGAAPFSYEQYF
TRBJ1-2 TRBV7-2 CASSPPGTGGLDGYTF
TRBJ1-2 TRBV27 CASSLGQGRNYGYTF
TRBJ2-3 TRBV28 CASTLPGTSGFGDTQYF
TRBJ2-3 TRBV2 CASIDRGGADTQYF
TRBJ1-6 TRBV2 CASSWDSLNSPLHF
TRBJ1-6 TRBV5-6 CASSSEAGSPLHF
TRBJ2-5 TRBV5-1 CASRRRTGGGETQYF
TRBJ1-6 TRBV5-4 CASSLLGASSYNSPLHF
TRBJ1-2 TRBV7-9 CASSLMTAVYTF
TRBJ2-1 TRBV2 CASRQGRDRVRIEQFF
TRBJ1-5 TRBV28 CASGTGDQPQHF
TRBJ1-2 TRBV10-3 CAISDAGGYGYTF
TRBJ2-2 TRBV29-1 CSVENRGPNTGELFF
TRBJ2-3 TRBV2 CASIGDTDTQYF
TRBJ1-5 TRBV5-4 CASGDRDSNQPQHF
TRBJ1-1 TRBV5-1 CASSLLRNTEAFF
TRBJ1-3 TRBV28 CASSLFQGSGNTIYF
TRBJ1-3 TRBV2 CASINDRVGNTIYF
TRBJ2-5 TRBV6-1 CASSEGGHQETQYF
TRBJ1-2 TRBV11-2 CASSLDRGGYTF
TRBJ1-2 TRBV18 CASSPDRAYGYTF
TRBJ1-1 TRBV29-1 CSGRGGGTEAFF
TRBJ1-1 TRBV27 CASSFRRVNTEAFF
TRBJ1-5 TRBV4-1 CASSQEGDVGIYSNQPQHF
TRBJ1-5 TRBV7-9 CASSLSGTDSNQPQHF
TRBJ1-2 TRBV28 CASSLLGTQGGYTF
TRBJ2-1 TRBV5-4 CASSSMLGDYNEQFF
TRBJ2-7 TRBV5-4 CAYSLSGRFSYEQYF
TRBJ2-1 TRBV6-1 CASSSRDRVHNEQFF
TRBJ1-3 TRBV13 CASSAQQGALSGNTIYF
TRBJ2-7 TRBV19 CASSSDRVVHEQYF
TRBJ1-5 TRBV4-1 CASSQAGGQPQHF
TRBJ2-3 TRBV7-2 CASSLGLGADTQYF
TRBJ1-2 TRBV28 CASSSSKTGENGYTF